The 15 T cell receptor beta chains given below trace back to one sample, sequenced in a study of T-cell memory formation after mild COVID-19. TCRdb reprocessed the 5' RACE reads via MiXCR and lists one record per CDR3 protein. The sample contains approximately 480,000 distinct CDR3 sequences, roughly 18% of which appear only once. The sequenced material came from PBMCs or a T cell subset sorted from them (not recorded which). The receptor set was obtained from an adult woman who had mild COVID-19 (a few samples of this study predate the infection). Cell type and time point are not known.

The chain joins TRBV4-1 to TRBJ1-1, with D tentatively TRBD1 (5 bases). The length of the CDR3 is 17 residues. V was shortened by 0 bases and J by 1 base, with 15 bases between the two germline ends. Germline values: CDR1 MGHRA, CDR2 YSYEKL. DNA of the CDR3: TGCGCCAGCAGCCAAGATCTCGTATCGGGGGGGAACACTGAAGCTTTCTTT. Encoded protein: CASSQDLVSGGNTEAFF.

The chain is built from TRBV7-9 and TRBJ1-2; TRBD1 matches 10 bases. CDR3 size: 15 residues. J lost 4 bases, V lost 5 bases, and 7 bases had no gene match. Germline CDR1 is SEHNR and CDR2 is FQNEAQ (reference sequence). Here the CDR3 reads CASSPPGQGTYGYTF. The CDR3 DNA follows: TGTGCCAGCAGCCCTCCGGGACAGGGGACCTATGGCTACACCTTC.

This clonotype has only a few counts. The chain links TRBV4-1 to TRBJ2-7; possible D gene TRBD2, 5 bases. Trimming took 1 base from V and 3 from J, leaving 10 bases between them. This CDR3 contains 14 residues. Germline loops: CDR1 MGHRA, CDR2 YSYEKL. The CDR3 sequence is CASSQVEGDYEQYF. The CDR3 DNA sequence: TGCGCCAGCAGCCAAGTCGAGGGAGACTACGAGCAGTACTTC.

The CDR3 reads CASSFGPDRGRPEAFF. The CDR3 DNA is TGCGCCAGCAGCTTTGGGCCCGACAGGGGACGACCTGAAGCTTTCTTT. The chain couples TRBV5-1 to TRBJ1-1, with 8 bases matching TRBD1. V was pared by 2 bases and J by 6 bases, with 12 bases of the junction left unmatched. The CDR3 spans 16 residues. Germline V gives CDR1 SGHRS, CDR2 YFSETQ.

This clonotype was found a few times. The chain employs TRBV5-6 and TRBJ2-2; the D gene is possibly TRBD1 (5 bases). Looked up from germline, CDR1 is SGHDT and CDR2 is YYEEEE. The V end lost 2 bases, the J end lost 0 bases, and 8 bases lay between the germline ends. CDR3 size: 15 residues. DNA for the CDR3: TGTGCCAGCAGCTTTCAGGGAACGAACACCGGGGAGCTGTTTTTT. The encoded protein is CASSFQGTNTGELFF.

This clonotype occurred a few times. The chain combines TRBV4-3 with TRBJ2-2; 9 nucleotides agree with TRBD1. Per germline, CDR1 LGHNA and CDR2 YSLEER. This CDR3 comprises 15 residues. The V and J ends lost 4 bases and 4 bases, in that order; junction bases with no gene match: 4. CDR3 amino acids: CASSPDRGGTGELFF. The CDR3 nucleotides read TGCGCCAGCAGCCCCGACAGGGGGGGCACCGGGGAGCTGTTTTTT.

The J gene is TRBJ1-1, the V gene TRBV5-1; D is unresolved. Trimming removed 5 bases from V and 5 bases from J, with 16 bases in between. In germline, CDR1 is SGHRS, CDR2 YFSETQ. The CDR3 contains 14 residues. As DNA, the CDR3 is TGCGCCAGCAGGAACATGGGCTCGAGTACTGAAGCTTTCTTT. Protein product: CASRNMGSSTEAFF.

This clonotype was recorded many times. The chain combines TRBV29-1 with TRBJ2-1; 9 nucleotides align to TRBD2. CDR3 length: 15 amino acids. With 1 base clipped from V and 9 bases from J, the junction kept 10 bases outside the gene matches. The germline CDR1 and CDR2 sequences are SQVTM and ANQGSEA. The CDR3 bases are TGCAGCGTTGAAGGTTACGAGCGGGGGGCCGGTGAGCAGTTCTTC. It encodes CSVEGYERGAGEQFF.

J is TRBJ2-5 and V is TRBV25-1; D is possibly TRBD1 or TRBD2 (5 bases each). V was clipped by 8 bases and J by 7 bases, with 11 bases between them. Germline assignment: CDR1 MGHDK and CDR2 SYGVNS. The CDR3 consists of 11 residues. The CDR3 DNA sequence: TGTGCCAGCCGTGCTGGGGGGACCCAGTACTTC. Amino acid sequence: CASRAGGTQYF.

The chain recombines TRBV6-2 or TRBV6-3 with TRBJ2-7; 9 nucleotides match TRBD1. The CDR3 spans 15 residues. Germline V gives CDR1 MNHEY, CDR2 SVGEGT. The ends lost 2 bases at V and 7 bases at J; junction bases unmatched: 9. CDR3 sequence: CASSYVGTGTEEQYF. DNA for the CDR3: TGTGCCAGCAGTTACGTTGGGACAGGGACGGAGGAGCAGTACTTC.

CDR3 sequence (DNA): TGTGCCAGCAGCTCTCTTTGGACTAGCGTTGCCGGGGAGCTGTTTTTT. Its protein product is CASSSLWTSVAGELFF. The V gene is TRBV7-9, the J gene TRBJ2-2; 9 nucleotides agree with TRBD2. The germline CDR1 and CDR2 sequences are SEHNR and FQNEAQ (reference sequence). The junction had 9 bases not matched to a gene; V was cut back by 4 bases and J by 6 bases. The CDR3 has 16 amino acids.

Only a few counts were recorded for this clonotype. V usage is TRBV7-2 and J usage is TRBJ1-1; TRBD1 matches at 8 bases. The germline gives CDR1 SGHTA, CDR2 FQGNSA. The trim removed 3 bases at V and 5 bases at J, leaving 14 bases unmatched. This CDR3 has 17 residues. The CDR3 sequence: CASSLRRAGGVGTEAFF. The CDR3 DNA reads TGTGCCAGCAGCTTGCGACGGGCAGGGGGCGTAGGGACTGAAGCTTTCTTT. The variable domain in full, completed from reference TRBV7-2 and TRBJ1-1, reads GAGVSQSPSNKVTEKGKDVELRCDPISGHTALYWYRQSLGQGLEFLIYFQGNSAPDKSGLPSDRFSAERTGGSVSTLTIQRTQQEDSAVYLCASSLRRAGGVGTEAFFGQGTRLTVV.

This clonotype has a handful of counts. At one of its ends the junction is not consistent with the germline gene, which may arise from a read error. The CDR3 sequence: CASRLALLHGGYTF. CDR3 coding DNA: TGTGCCAGCAGGTTAGCCCTCCTCCACGGTGGCTACACCTTC. The chain links TRBV7-8 to TRBJ1-2; D call uncertain. This CDR3 region has 14 residues. Germline values: CDR1 SGHVS, CDR2 FQNEAQ.

This clonotype has a handful of counts. The rearrangement joins TRBV20-1 to TRBJ1-1; D remains unclear. CDR1 and CDR2 from the germline V gene are DFQATT and SNEGSKA (reference sequence). CDR3 length: 12 residues. The ends were cut back, 2 bases at V and 0 bases at J, with 4 bases in the middle. In nucleotides, the CDR3 is TGCAGTGCTAGACAGCTGAACACTGAAGCTTTCTTT. As protein: CSARQLNTEAFF.

This clonotype was recorded once. The V call is TRBV30, the J call TRBJ1-5, with D possibly matching TRBD1 (6 bases). Trimming shortened V by 0 bases and J by 6 bases, and 18 bases separated the two germline ends. In germline, CDR1 is GTSNPN, CDR2 SVGIG (reference sequence). There are 16 residues in the CDR3. The CDR3 sequence: CAWSVNWGASAQPQHF. The CDR3 DNA reads as TGTGCCTGGAGTGTAAATTGGGGGGCTTCAGCTCAGCCCCAGCATTTT.